This is a list of T cell receptor beta chains from one sample in a study of cytomegalovirus exposure and HLA in healthy donors. TCRdb keeps only in-frame clones here, not all; method: immunoSEQ multiplex PCR. The sample yields over 85,000 clones, approximately 7.7% seen once. The sequencing input was PBMCs. The receptors shown here come from a man aged 45-65 years in good health and CMV-seronegative. CDR3s include the opening cysteine and the closing phenylalanine or tryptophan. D genes are given only for firm matches. Size values are once, few and many counts, or a class for expanded clones, and some rows have none.

>NA|TRBV29-1|TRBJ2-7|few
TGCAGCGTTGTGGGTCAGGGAATCGTCCACGAGCAGTACTTC
CSVVGQGIVHEQYF
>TRBD2|TRBV7-3|TRBJ2-2|many
TGTGCCAGCAGCCCTCTAGCGGGCGCGAACACCGGGGAGCTGTTTTTT
CASSPLAGANTGELFF
>TRBD1|TRBV18|TRBJ1-1|NA
TGTGCCAGCTCACCACAAACGGGGACAGGTTCGACTGAAGCTTTCTTT
CASSPQTGTGSTEAFF
>NA|TRBV28|TRBJ1-4|NA
TGTGCCAGCAGTTCCCCAGGGACTAATGAAAAACTGTTTTTT
CASSSPGTNEKLFF
>NA|TRBV28|TRBJ1-4|NA
TGTGCCACCCTAAGCTTCCGGGCAGGGAAAAATGAAAAACTGTTTTTT
CATLSFRAGKNEKLFF
>TRBD1|TRBV30|TRBJ2-2|few
TGTGCCTGGAGTCCGGGACAGGGGGACACCGGGGAGCTGTTTTTT
CAWSPGQGDTGELFF
>NA|TRBV7-9|TRBJ2-5|NA
TGTGCCAGCAGCTTAGGCCGACAAGTCGAGACCCAGTACTTC
CASSLGRQVETQYF
>NA|TRBV28|TRBJ1-4|few
TGTGCCAGCACCTTCCCCGGGGGGACTAATGAAAAACTGTTTTTT
CASTFPGGTNEKLFF
>TRBD1|TRBV18|TRBJ1-1|NA
TGTGCCAGCTCACTTTGGACAGGGGGGAACACTGAAGCTTTCTTT
CASSLWTGGNTEAFF
>NA|TRBV29-1|TRBJ2-3|few
TGCAGCGTTCGAGGTGAAGGCGGGAAAGGAACAGATACGCAGTATTTT
CSVRGEGGKGTDTQYF
>NA|TRBV19|TRBJ1-5|few
TGTGCCAGTAGTATAGCAGATCCACGGGGCAATCAGCCCCAGCATTTT
CASSIADPRGNQPQHF
>TRBD2|TRBV2|TRBJ2-2|NA
TGTGCCAGCATGGCGGGAGGGCCGGGAACCGGGGAGCTGTTTTTT
CASMAGGPGTGELFF
>NA|TRBV19|TRBJ2-7|NA
TGTGCCAGCGCGGCGCCGGGGTACGAGCAGTACTTC
CASAAPGYEQYF